One sample yielded the 26 T cell receptor beta chains listed below, sequenced in a study of blood T cell repertoires in COVID-19. Assay: immunoSEQ multiplex PCR; the TCRdb copy retains only in-frame clones and omits some. The sample lists about 130,000 clones, about 79% occurring once. The sequenced sample was peripheral blood. Every receptor here comes from a woman aged 80 or older with acute or convalescent COVID-19.

The chain is built from TRBV30 and TRBJ2-7; no firm D call. V lost 1 base and J lost 5, with 6 bases in between. The CDR3 has 11 amino acids. The germline gives CDR1 GTSNPN, CDR2 SVGIG (reference sequence). The CDR3 protein is CAWSGRNEQYF. CDR3 in DNA: TGTGCCTGGAGTGGCAGAAACGAGCAGTACTTC.

This chain links TRBV2 with TRBJ1-5; tentative D call: TRBD1 (5 bases). CDR3 length equals 15 residues. Germline V gives CDR1 SNHLY, CDR2 FYNNEI. Trimming stripped 3 bases from V and 7 bases from J, with 16 bases between. The DNA of the CDR3 is TGTGCCAGCAGTGACGCGGGGCAGGGATCCCAGCCCCAGCATTTT. Amino acids: CASSDAGQGSQPQHF.

V and J are TRBV7-8 and TRBJ1-1; a possible D gene is TRBD1 (5 bases). Germline CDR1 is SGHVS and CDR2 is FQNEAQ. V lost 5 bases and J lost 1, with 8 bases in between. CDR3 length: 13 residues. DNA of the CDR3: TGTGCCAGCAGCACCGACAGGAACACTGAAGCTTTCTTT. This codes for CASSTDRNTEAFF.

The rearrangement joins TRBV4-1 to TRBJ1-2, with D perhaps matching TRBD1 (6 bases). The germline CDR1 and CDR2 sequences are MGHRA and YSYEKL. CDR3 length: 15 amino acids. Trimming removed 6 bases from V and 8 bases from J, with 22 bases in between. The CDR3 region is CASSRNPPGQGGYTF. The DNA for the CDR3 is TGCGCCAGCAGTCGCAATCCACCGGGACAAGGAGGCTACACCTTC.

The count of this clone is one. The genes are TRBV15 and TRBJ1-2; 7 bases line up with TRBD1. CDR1 and CDR2 (germline): LNHNV, YYDKDF (reference sequence). The trim removed 4 bases at V and 5 bases at J, leaving 7 bases unmatched. The CDR3 has 14 residues. The CDR3 region is CATSILTGEYGYTF. CDR3 nucleotides: TGTGCCACCAGCATCCTCACAGGGGAATATGGCTACACCTTC.

The chain has TRBV7-9 and TRBJ2-5; D is perhaps TRBD2 (5 bases). V lost 5 bases, J lost 8 bases, and 18 bases lay in between. The CDR3 totals 14 residues. Germline V gene lookup returns CDR1 SEHNR and CDR2 FQNEAQ (reference sequence). This CDR3 is CASSVALASLTQYF. In DNA, the CDR3 is TGTGCCAGCAGCGTGGCCCTAGCCTCCCTTACCCAGTACTTC.

J is TRBJ1-2 and V is TRBV5-4; 10 bases are shared with TRBD1. The CDR3 is 14 residues long. Germline-derived CDR1 and CDR2 are SGHNT and YYREEE (reference sequence). V was pared by 5 bases and J by 2 bases, with 3 bases of the junction left unmatched. The CDR3: CASSWDRGNYGYTF. As DNA, the CDR3 is TGTGCCAGCAGTTGGGACAGGGGAAACTATGGCTACACCTTC.

This chain links TRBV12-3 or TRBV12-4 with TRBJ1-5, with D tentatively TRBD1 (6 bases). The CDR3 length is 13 residues. Deletions cut 5 bases from V and 9 bases from J, with 14 bases between. CDR3 loop: CASSPDSRRPQHF. CDR3 DNA: TGTGCCAGCAGTCCGGACAGCCGAAGGCCCCAGCATTTT.

The V call is TRBV3-1 (or the pseudogene TRBV3-2), the J call TRBJ1-1; D is ambiguous. Germline V lookup: CDR1 LGHDT, CDR2 YNNKEL (reference sequence). The V and J ends lost 5 bases and 0 bases respectively, with 4 bases between them. The CDR3 extends over 12 amino acids. As DNA, the CDR3 is TGTGCCAGCAGCTTCATGAACACTGAAGCTTTCTTT. Amino acids: CASSFMNTEAFF.

The count of this clone is one. This chain connects TRBV7-6 to TRBJ2-3, with D possibly TRBD2 on 6 matching bases. CDR1 is SGHVS and CDR2 is FNYEAQ in the germline V gene. V lost 1 base, J lost 8 bases, and 13 bases lay in between. The CDR3 loop spans 14 amino acids. CDR3 protein: CASSLVAIGGTQYF. CDR3 DNA: TGTGCCAGCAGCTTAGTAGCGATCGGGGGTACGCAGTATTTT.

V usage is TRBV7-2 and J usage is TRBJ2-3; 7 bases map to TRBD1. Germline lookup yields CDR1 SGHTA and CDR2 FQGNSA. Trimming cost V 5 bases and J 6 bases; bases outside gene matches: 8. The length of the CDR3 is 14 residues. CDR3 protein: CASSQRQGTDTQYF. The CDR3 DNA sequence: TGTGCCAGCAGCCAACGACAGGGTACGGATACGCAGTATTTT.

The V gene is TRBV4-3, the J gene TRBJ1-3, with D tentatively TRBD1 (5 bases). V was cut by 0 bases and J by 2 bases, with 17 bases left in between. The CDR3 loop spans 18 amino acids. CDR1 is LGHNA and CDR2 is YSLEER in the germline V gene. The CDR3 coding sequence is TGCGCCAGCAGCCAAGATTTATCAGGGAGGGTGACTGGAAACACCATATATTTT. Its translation: CASSQDLSGRVTGNTIYF.

The chain links TRBV24-1 to TRBJ2-1; D is perhaps TRBD1 (6 bases). This CDR3 comprises 16 residues. The V gene lost 7 bases and the J gene lost 0 bases, with 15 bases spanning the gap. Germline CDR1 is KGHDR and CDR2 is SFDVKD. The CDR3 sequence is CATSSGRGSSYNEQFF. The DNA for the CDR3 is TGTGCCACCAGCTCAGGCAGGGGTTCCTCCTACAATGAGCAGTTCTTC.

This clone was seen more than once but under ten times. The chain links TRBV6-2 or TRBV6-3 to TRBJ2-2; D may be TRBD1 (6 bases). Germline CDR1 and CDR2: MNHEY and SVGEGT. Trimming took off 0 bases at V and 6 bases at J, with 20 bases between the two ends. The CDR3 covers 18 residues. The CDR3 spells CASSYSSRGLTIAGELFF. DNA of the CDR3: TGTGCCAGCAGTTACTCGAGCAGGGGCTTAACTATCGCCGGGGAGCTGTTTTTT.

The chain links TRBV6-1 to TRBJ1-2, with TRBD1 matching over 7 bases. The V gene end was trimmed by 3 bases and the J gene end by 1 base; junction bases not matched to a gene: 8. The CDR3 consists of 16 residues. The germline gives CDR1 MNHNS, CDR2 SASEGT. The CDR3 protein is CASSDFPQGGNYGYTF. Written as DNA, the CDR3 is TGTGCCAGCAGTGACTTCCCCCAGGGGGGTAACTATGGCTACACCTTC.

V is TRBV5-1 and J is TRBJ1-1; D remains ambiguous. CDR3 length equals 16 residues. Germline values: CDR1 SGHRS, CDR2 YFSETQ. Trimming cost V 3 bases and J 5 bases, with 20 bases left between them. The CDR3 spells CASSSAGKIDQTEAFF. CDR3 in DNA: TGCGCCAGCAGCTCCGCGGGAAAGATTGACCAAACTGAAGCTTTCTTT.

This clone was detected only a few times. The chain has TRBV19 and TRBJ2-3; the match to TRBD1 covers 7 bases. Per the germline V gene, CDR1 is LNHDA and CDR2 is SQIVND (reference sequence). The V and J ends lost 6 bases and 9 bases, in that order; junction bases with no gene match: 9. The CDR3 has 13 residues. The CDR3 region is CASSPGQYPTQYF. The CDR3 coding sequence is TGTGCCAGTAGCCCGGGACAGTATCCCACGCAGTATTTT.

This clone has just a few counts. The chain recombines TRBV9 with TRBJ2-7, with TRBD2 matching over 8 bases. Germline V lookup: CDR1 SGDLS, CDR2 YYNGEE. The CDR3 length is 13 residues. Trimming removed 4 bases from V and 4 bases from J; junction bases left unmatched: 4. CDR3 nucleotides: TGTGCCAGCAGCCGCGGGGGGTATTACGAGCAGTACTTC. Amino acids: CASSRGGYYEQYF.

The V and J genes are TRBV7-2 and TRBJ2-7, with a tentative D call TRBD1 (6 bases). The V gene's germline CDR1 is SGHTA and CDR2 FQGNSA. The length of the CDR3 is 13 residues. V shed 2 bases and J shed 3 bases, with 8 bases lying between them. Here the CDR3 reads CASSLMTGYEQYF. Written as DNA, the CDR3 is TGTGCCAGCAGCTTAATGACAGGCTACGAGCAGTACTTC.

The CDR3 region is CASSPQGTGGNQPQHF. In nucleotides, the CDR3 is TGTGCCAGCTCACCACAAGGGACAGGGGGCAATCAGCCCCAGCATTTT. The V gene is TRBV18, the J gene TRBJ1-5, with 10 bases lining up with TRBD1. V trimming: 1 base; J trimming: 2 bases; junction bases outside the gene matches: 2. The CDR3 extends over 16 amino acids. CDR1 is KGHSH and CDR2 is LQKENI in the germline V gene.

This clone is a singleton in its sample. The chain recombines TRBV29-1 with TRBJ2-3, with a tentative D call TRBD2 (6 bases). V was clipped by 2 bases and J by 2 bases, with 11 bases between them. CDR1 and CDR2 (germline): SQVTM, ANQGSEA. CDR3 length: 14 amino acids. CDR3 residues: CSVEMGGHTDTQYF. CDR3 nucleotides: TGCAGCGTTGAAATGGGGGGTCACACAGATACGCAGTATTTT.

This chain joins TRBV15 and TRBJ1-3; no definite D call. The V end was cut by 0 bases, the J end by 3 bases, with 6 bases between. CDR3 length: 14 residues. CDR1 is LNHNV, CDR2 YYDKDF, per germline (reference sequence). This CDR3 is CATSRDGYGNTIYF. The CDR3 nucleotides are TGTGCCACCAGCAGAGACGGGTATGGAAACACCATATATTTT.

This clone was seen more than once but under ten times. This chain connects TRBV6-6 to TRBJ1-2; TRBD1 is a possible D gene (5 bases). CDR3 length: 14 residues. The germline gives CDR1 MNHNY, CDR2 SVGAGI (reference sequence). V was cut by 5 bases and J by 2 bases, with 12 bases left in between. The DNA of the CDR3 is TGTGCCAGCAGTGGCGGGACGGCAAACTATGGCTACACCTTC. It codes for CASSGGTANYGYTF.

This chain links TRBV5-1 with TRBJ1-2, with 7 bases matching TRBD1. J gave up 2 bases and V 1 base, and 5 bases lay outside the gene matches. The CDR3 is 15 residues long. The V gene's germline CDR1 is SGHRS and CDR2 YFSETQ. CDR3 sequence: CASSLSTGTNYGYTF. The CDR3 DNA sequence: TGCGCCAGCAGCTTGTCGACAGGGACCAACTATGGCTACACCTTC.

The genes are TRBV6-2 or TRBV6-3 and TRBJ2-3; 15 bases line up with TRBD2. Trimming cost V 6 bases and J 4 bases; bases outside gene matches: 8. The CDR3 length is 17 residues. Germline lookup yields CDR1 MNHEY and CDR2 SVGEGT. This CDR3 is CASSRPGLAGGPDTQYF. In nucleotides, the CDR3 is TGTGCCAGCAGCCGCCCCGGACTAGCGGGGGGGCCAGATACGCAGTATTTT.

The rearrangement uses TRBV5-4 and TRBJ2-1; possibly TRBD1 for D (7 bases). Germline V gives CDR1 SGHNT, CDR2 YYREEE (reference sequence). V dropped 9 bases and J dropped 6 bases, with 19 bases sitting between them. The CDR3 spans 14 residues. The CDR3: CATQGGQGPNEQFF. The CDR3 coding sequence is TGTGCCACCCAGGGGGGTCAAGGCCCCAATGAGCAGTTCTTC.